This TCR beta chain was recovered during a study of CD8+ T cells in alopecia areata. The overall study: Among treated patients, oral tofacitinib was administered at 5 to 10 mg twice daily.

Alopecia areata patients had lesional scalp punch biopsies and peripheral blood taken from them. The authors sorted CD4+ and CD8+ T cells from PBMCs. This clone turned up a few times. The CDR3 is 12 amino acids. V was clipped by 6 bases and J by 3 bases, with 9 bases between them. Germline V gives CDR1 LGHNT, CDR2 FRNRAP. It was cDNA, reverse transcribed from extracted RNA, that served as the sequencing template. Clones were sequenced by immunoSEQ multiplex PCR, and TCRdb holds only the in-frame ones, with some missing. The sample comprises 140,000 to 150,000 clones, under 60% of which are singletons, and roughly 6.7% rests with the top ten.

The sequenced sample was CD4+ T cells sorted from blood, obtained at week 0. This clonotype was sampled from a human donor with alopecia areata. V usage is TRBV12-5 and J usage is TRBJ2-7; D gene uncertain. The CDR3 sequence: CASGTDGYEQYF. CDR3 bases: TGTGCTAGTGGAACGGACGGCTACGAGCAGTACTTC.